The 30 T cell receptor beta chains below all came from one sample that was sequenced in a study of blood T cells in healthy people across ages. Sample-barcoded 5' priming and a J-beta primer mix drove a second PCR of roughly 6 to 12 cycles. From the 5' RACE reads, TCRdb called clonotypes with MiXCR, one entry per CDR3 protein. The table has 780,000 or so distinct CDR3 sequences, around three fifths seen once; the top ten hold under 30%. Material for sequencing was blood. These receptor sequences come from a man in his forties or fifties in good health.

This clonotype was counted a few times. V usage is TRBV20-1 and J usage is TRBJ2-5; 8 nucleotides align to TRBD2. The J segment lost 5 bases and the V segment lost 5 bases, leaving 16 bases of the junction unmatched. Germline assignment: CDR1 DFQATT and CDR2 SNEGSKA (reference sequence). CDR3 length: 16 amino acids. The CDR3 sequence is CSAQPIPGLVPETQYF. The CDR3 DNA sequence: TGCAGTGCTCAGCCAATCCCGGGACTAGTCCCGGAGACCCAGTACTTC.

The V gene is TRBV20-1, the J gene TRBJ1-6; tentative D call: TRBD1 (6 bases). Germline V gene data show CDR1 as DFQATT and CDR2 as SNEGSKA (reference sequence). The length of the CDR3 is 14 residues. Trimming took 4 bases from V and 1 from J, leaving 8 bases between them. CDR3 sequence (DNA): TGCAGTGCTATACAGGGTTCCTATAATTCACCCCTCCACTTT. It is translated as CSAIQGSYNSPLHF.

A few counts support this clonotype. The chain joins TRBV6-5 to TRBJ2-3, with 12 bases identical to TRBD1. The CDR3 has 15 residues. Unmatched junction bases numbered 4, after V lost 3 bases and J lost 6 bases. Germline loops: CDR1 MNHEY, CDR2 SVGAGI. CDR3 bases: TGTGCCAGCAGTTATGGGACAGGGGGCCTCGATACGCAGTATTTT. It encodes CASSYGTGGLDTQYF.

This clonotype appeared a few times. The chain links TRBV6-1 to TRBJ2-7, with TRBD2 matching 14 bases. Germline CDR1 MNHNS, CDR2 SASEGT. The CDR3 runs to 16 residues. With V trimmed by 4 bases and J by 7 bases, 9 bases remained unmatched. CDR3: CASSARLAGGPSEQYF. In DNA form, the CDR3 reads TGTGCCAGCAGTGCTAGACTAGCGGGGGGGCCAAGTGAGCAGTACTTC.

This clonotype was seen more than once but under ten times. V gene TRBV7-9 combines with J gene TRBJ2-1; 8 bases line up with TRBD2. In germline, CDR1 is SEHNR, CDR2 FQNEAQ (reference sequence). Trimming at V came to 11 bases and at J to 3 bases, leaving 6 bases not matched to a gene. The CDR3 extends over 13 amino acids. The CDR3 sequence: CAATSGIYNEQFF. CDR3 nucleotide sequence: TGTGCCGCCACTAGCGGTATCTACAATGAGCAGTTCTTC.

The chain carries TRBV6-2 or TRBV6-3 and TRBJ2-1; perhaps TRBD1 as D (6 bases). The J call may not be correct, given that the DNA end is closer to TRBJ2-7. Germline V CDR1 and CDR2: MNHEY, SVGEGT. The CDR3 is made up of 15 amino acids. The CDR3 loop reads CASSDTGFSYNEQYF. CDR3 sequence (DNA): TGTGCCAGCAGTGATACAGGGTTCTCCTACAATGAGCAGTACTTC.

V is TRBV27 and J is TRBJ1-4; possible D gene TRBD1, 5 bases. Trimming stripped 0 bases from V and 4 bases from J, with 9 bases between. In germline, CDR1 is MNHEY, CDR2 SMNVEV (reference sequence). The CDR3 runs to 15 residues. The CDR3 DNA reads TGTGCCAGCAGTTTATCCGGGGGGGGTAATGAAAAACTGTTTTTT. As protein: CASSLSGGGNEKLFF.

CDR3: CASRAVWDRGWTEAFF. The CDR3 region has the DNA TGTGCCAGCAGGGCGGTGTGGGACAGGGGATGGACTGAAGCTTTCTTT. This rearrangement joins TRBV12-3 or TRBV12-4 to TRBJ1-1, with 10 bases lining up with TRBD1. This CDR3 comprises 16 residues. The V segment lost 6 bases and the J segment 5 bases; nucleotides outside the gene matches: 12.

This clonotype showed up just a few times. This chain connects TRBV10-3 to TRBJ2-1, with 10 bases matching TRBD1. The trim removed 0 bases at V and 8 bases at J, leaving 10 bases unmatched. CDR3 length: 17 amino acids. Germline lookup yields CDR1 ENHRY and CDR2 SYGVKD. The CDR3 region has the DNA TGTGCCATCAGTGAGTCGATACCGGGACAGGGGTTCGATGAGCAGTTCTTC. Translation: CAISESIPGQGFDEQFF.

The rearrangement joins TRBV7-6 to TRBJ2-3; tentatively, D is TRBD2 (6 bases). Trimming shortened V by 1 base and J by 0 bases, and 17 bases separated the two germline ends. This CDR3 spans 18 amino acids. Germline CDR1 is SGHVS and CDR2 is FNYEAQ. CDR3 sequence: CASSLGLRSRGSTDTQYF. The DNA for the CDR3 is TGTGCCAGCAGCTTAGGGCTGAGGTCCCGGGGGAGCACAGATACGCAGTATTTT.

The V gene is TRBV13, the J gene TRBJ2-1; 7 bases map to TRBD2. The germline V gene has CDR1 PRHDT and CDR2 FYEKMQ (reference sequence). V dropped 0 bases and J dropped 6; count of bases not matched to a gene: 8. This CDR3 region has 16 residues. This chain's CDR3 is CASSLGAGGGSNEQFF. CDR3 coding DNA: TGTGCCAGCAGCTTAGGTGCTGGAGGCGGGAGCAATGAGCAGTTCTTC. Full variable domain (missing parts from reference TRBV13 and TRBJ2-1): AAGVIQSPRHLIKEKRETATLKCYPIPRHDTVYWYQQGPGQDPQFLISFYEKMQSDKGSIPDRFSAQQFSDYHSELNMSSLELGDSALYFCASSLGAGGGSNEQFFGPGTRLTVL.

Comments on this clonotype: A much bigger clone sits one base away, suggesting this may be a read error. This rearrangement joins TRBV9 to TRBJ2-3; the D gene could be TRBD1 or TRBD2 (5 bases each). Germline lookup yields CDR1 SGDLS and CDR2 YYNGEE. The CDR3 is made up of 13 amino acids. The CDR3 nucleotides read TGTGCCGGCAGCCCACGGGGCCGGGATACGCAGTATTTT. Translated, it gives CAGSPRGRDTQYF.

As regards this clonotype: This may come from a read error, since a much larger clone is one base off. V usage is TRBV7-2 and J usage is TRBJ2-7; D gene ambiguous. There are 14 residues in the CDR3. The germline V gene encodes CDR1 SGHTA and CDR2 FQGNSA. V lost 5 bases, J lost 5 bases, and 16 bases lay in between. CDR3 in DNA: TGTGCCAGCAGCGTAGACCAGCCCGGAGACGAGCAGTACTTC. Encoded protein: CASSVDQPGDEQYF.

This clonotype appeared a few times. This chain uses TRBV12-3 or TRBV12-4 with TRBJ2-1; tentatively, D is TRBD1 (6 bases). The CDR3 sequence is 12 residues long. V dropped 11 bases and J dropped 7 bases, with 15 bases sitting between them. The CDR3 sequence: CAGAGRGNEQFF. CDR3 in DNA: TGTGCCGGCGCAGGCAGGGGTAATGAGCAGTTCTTC.

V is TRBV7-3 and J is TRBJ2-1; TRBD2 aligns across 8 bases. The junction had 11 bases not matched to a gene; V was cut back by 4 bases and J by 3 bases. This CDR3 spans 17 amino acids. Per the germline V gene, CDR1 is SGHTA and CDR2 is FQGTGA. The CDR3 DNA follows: TGTGCCAGCAGCTCCGAGGCCAGCGGGGGCCTCTACAATGAGCAGTTCTTC. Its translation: CASSSEASGGLYNEQFF.

In DNA, the CDR3 is TGTGCCATCAGTGCCGGGACTCAAAGCTCCTACGAGCAGTTCTTC. Protein sequence: CAISAGTQSSYEQFF. The rearrangement uses TRBV10-3 and TRBJ2-1, with D perhaps TRBD2 (6 bases). Between the trimmed V and J ends, which lost 4 bases and 10 bases, there was a span of 20 bases. There are 15 residues in the CDR3. Germline V lookup: CDR1 ENHRY, CDR2 SYGVKD.

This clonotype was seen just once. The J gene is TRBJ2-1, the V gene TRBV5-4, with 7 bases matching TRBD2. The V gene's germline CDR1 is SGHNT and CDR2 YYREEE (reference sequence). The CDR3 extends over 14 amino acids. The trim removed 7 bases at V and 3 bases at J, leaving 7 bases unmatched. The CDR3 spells CASGSSGRYNEQFF. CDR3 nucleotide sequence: TGTGCCAGCGGCTCTAGCGGCCGCTACAATGAGCAGTTCTTC.

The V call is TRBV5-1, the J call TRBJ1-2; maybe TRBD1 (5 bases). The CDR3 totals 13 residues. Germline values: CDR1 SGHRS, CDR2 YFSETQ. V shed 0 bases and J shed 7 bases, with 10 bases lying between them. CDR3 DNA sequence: TGCGCCAGCAGCTTGGACGGGGCAGGTGGCTACACCTTC. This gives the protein CASSLDGAGGYTF.

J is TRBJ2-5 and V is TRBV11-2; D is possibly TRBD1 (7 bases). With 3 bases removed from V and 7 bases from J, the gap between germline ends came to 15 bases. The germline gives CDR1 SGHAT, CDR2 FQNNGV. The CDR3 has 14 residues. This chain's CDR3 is CASSFRGARRTQYF. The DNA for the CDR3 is TGTGCCAGCAGCTTCAGGGGGGCCCGGAGGACCCAGTACTTC.

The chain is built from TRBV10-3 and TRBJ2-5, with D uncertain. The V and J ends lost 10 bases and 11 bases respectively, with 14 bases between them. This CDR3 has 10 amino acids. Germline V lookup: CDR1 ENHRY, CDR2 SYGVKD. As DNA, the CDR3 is TGTGCCACTGGGTACAATGAGCAGTACTTC. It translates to CATGYNEQYF.

The CDR3 DNA sequence: TGCAGTGTCCGGGGGGCCAGACTCGAGCAGTACTTC. Residues: CSVRGARLEQYF. V gene TRBV20-1 combines with J gene TRBJ2-5; a weak D match, TRBD2 (7 bases). The assigned J gene may be wrong: the sequence end matches TRBJ2-7 better. CDR3 length: 12 residues. Germline assignment: CDR1 DFQATT and CDR2 SNEGSKA (reference sequence).

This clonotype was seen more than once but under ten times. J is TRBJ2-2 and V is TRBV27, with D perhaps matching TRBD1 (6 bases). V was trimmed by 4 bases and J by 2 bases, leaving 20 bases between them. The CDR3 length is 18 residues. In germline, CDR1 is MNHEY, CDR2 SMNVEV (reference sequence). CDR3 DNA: TGTGCCAGCAGTTGGAGCAGGGGAATTGGTAAAAACACCGGGGAGCTGTTTTTT. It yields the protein CASSWSRGIGKNTGELFF.

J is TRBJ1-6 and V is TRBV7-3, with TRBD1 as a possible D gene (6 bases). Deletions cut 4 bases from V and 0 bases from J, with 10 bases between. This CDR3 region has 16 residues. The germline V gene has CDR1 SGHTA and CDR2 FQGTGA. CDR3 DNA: TGTGCCAGCAGCTCTACAGGGAGCTCCTATAATTCACCCCTCCACTTT. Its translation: CASSSTGSSYNSPLHF.

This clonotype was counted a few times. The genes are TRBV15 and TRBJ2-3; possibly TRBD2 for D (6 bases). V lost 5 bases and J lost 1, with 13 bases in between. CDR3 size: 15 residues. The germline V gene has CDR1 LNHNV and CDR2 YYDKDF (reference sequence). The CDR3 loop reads CATSSRREGTDTQYF. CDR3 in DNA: TGTGCCACCAGCTCCCGGAGGGAGGGCACAGATACGCAGTATTTT. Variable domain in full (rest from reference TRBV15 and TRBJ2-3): DAMVIQNPRYQVTQFGKPVTLSCSQTLNHNVMYWYQQKSSQAPKLLFHYYDKDFNNEADTPDNFQSRRPNTSFCFLDIRSPGLGDTAMYLCATSSRREGTDTQYFGPGTRLTVL.

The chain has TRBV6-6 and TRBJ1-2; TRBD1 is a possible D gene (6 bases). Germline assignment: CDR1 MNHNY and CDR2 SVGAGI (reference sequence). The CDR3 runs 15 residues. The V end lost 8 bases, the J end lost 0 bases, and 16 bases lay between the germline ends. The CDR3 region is CASSNTGRSNYGYTF. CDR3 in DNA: TGTGCCAGCTCCAATACAGGGAGGTCTAACTATGGCTACACCTTC.

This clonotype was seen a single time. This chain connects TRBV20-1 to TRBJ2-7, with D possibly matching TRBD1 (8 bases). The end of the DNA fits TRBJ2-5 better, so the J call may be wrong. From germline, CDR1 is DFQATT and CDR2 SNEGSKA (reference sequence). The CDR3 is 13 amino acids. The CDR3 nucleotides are TGCAGTGCCTCGGACAGGGAGGGAGAGACCCAGTACTTC. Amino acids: CSASDREGETQYF.

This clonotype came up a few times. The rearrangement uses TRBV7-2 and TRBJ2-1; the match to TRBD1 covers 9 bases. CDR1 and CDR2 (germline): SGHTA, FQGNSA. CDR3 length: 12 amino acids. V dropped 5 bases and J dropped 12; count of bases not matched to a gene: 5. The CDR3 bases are TGTGCCAGCAGCCTAGGACAGGGGATGCAGTTCTTC. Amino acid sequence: CASSLGQGMQFF.

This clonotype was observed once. CDR3 nucleotides: TGTGCCAGCAGCCACGCCCAGACAGGGGTTCCCACCGGGGAGCTGTTTTTT. Translation gives CASSHAQTGVPTGELFF. The gene calls are TRBV3-1 and TRBJ2-2, with 8 nucleotides matching TRBD1. Losses at the gene ends were 3 bases for V and 4 bases for J; bases not matched to a gene: 10. In germline, CDR1 is LGHDT, CDR2 YNNKEL (reference sequence). The CDR3 loop spans 17 amino acids.

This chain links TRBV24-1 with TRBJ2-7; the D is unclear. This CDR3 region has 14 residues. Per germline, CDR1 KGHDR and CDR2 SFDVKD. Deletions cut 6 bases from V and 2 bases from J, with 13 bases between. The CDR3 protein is CATSSGEIPYEQYF. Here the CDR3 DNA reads TGTGCCACCAGTTCCGGCGAAATCCCCTACGAGCAGTACTTC.

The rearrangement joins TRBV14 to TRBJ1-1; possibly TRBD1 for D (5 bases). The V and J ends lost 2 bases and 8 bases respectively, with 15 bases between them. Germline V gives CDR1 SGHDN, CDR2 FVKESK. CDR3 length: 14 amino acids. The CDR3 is CASSQSQGIGEAFF. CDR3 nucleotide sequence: TGTGCCAGCAGCCAATCCCAGGGCATCGGGGAAGCTTTCTTT. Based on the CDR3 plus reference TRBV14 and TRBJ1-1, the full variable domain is EAGVTQFPSHSVIEKGQTVTLRCDPISGHDNLYWYRRVMGKEIKFLLHFVKESKQDESGMPNNRFLAERTGGTYSTLKVQPAELEDSGVYFCASSQSQGIGEAFFGQGTRLTVV.